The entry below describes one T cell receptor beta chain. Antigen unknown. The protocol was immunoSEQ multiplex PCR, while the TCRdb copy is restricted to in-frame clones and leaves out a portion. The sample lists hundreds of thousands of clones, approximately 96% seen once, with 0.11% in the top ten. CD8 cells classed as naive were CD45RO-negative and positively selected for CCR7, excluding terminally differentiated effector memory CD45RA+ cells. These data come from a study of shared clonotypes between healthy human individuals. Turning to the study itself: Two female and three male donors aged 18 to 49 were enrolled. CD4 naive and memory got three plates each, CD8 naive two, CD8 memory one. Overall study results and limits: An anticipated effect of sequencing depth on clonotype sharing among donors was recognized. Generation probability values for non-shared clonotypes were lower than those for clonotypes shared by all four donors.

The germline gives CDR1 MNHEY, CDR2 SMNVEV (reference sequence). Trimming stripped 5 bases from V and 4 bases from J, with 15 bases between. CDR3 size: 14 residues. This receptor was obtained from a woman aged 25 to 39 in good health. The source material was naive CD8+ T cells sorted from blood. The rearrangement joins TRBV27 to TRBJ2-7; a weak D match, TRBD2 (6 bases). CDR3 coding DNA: TGTGCCAGCAGTCCCCAGACTAGTTTTTACGAGCAGTACTTC. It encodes CASSPQTSFYEQYF.